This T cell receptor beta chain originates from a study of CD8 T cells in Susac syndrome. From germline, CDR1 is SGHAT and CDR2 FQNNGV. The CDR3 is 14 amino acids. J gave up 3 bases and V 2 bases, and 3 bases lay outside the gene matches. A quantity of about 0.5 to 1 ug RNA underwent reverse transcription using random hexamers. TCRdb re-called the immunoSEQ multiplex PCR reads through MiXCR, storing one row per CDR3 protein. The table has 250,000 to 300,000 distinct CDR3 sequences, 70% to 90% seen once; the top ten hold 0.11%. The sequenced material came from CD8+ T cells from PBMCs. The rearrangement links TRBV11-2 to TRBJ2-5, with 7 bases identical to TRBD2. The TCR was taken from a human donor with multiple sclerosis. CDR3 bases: TGTGCCAGCAGCTTAATGGCGGGGGAAGAGACCCAGTACTTC. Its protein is CASSLMAGEETQYF.